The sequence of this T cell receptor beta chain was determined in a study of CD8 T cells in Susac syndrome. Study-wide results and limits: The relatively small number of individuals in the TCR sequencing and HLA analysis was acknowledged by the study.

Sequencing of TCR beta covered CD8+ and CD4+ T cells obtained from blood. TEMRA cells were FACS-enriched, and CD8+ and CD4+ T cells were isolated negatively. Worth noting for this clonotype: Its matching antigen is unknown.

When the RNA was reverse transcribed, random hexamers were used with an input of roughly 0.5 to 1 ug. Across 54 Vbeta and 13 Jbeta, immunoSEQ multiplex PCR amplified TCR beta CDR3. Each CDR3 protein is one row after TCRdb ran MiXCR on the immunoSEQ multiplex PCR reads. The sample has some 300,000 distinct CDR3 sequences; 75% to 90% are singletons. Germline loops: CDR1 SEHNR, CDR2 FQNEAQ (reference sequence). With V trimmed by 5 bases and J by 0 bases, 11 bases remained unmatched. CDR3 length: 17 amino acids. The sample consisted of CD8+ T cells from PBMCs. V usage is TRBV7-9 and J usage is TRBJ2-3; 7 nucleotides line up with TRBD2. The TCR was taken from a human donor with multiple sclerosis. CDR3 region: CASSLLAGDLSTDTQYF. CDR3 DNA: TGTGCCAGCAGCCTCCTGGCGGGGGACCTTAGCACAGATACGCAGTATTTT.